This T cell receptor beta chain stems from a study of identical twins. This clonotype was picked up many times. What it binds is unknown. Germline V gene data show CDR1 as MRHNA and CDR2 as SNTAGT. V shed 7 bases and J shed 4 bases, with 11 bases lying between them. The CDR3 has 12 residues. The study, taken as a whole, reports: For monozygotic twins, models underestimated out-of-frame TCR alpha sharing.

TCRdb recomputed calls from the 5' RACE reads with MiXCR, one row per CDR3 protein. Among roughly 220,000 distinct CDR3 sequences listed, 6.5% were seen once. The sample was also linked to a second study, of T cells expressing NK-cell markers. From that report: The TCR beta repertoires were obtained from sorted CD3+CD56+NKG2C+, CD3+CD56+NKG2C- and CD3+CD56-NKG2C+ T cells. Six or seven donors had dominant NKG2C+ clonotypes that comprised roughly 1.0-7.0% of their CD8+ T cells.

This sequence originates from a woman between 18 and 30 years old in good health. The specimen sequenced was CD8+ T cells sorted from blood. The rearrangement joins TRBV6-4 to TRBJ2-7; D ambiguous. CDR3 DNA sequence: TGTGCCAGCAATACTCTCGGGTACGAGCAGTACTTC. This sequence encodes CASNTLGYEQYF.